The 25 T cell receptor beta chains reported below all come from one sample, sequenced in a study of T cell repertoires in cytomegalovirus infection. Using its own MiXCR run on the reads, TCRdb lists one record per CDR3 protein. Here the sample spans 830,000 or so distinct CDR3 sequences, 32% being singletons. What these receptors recognize is not known. Sequenced material: cultured CD8+ T cells from PBMCs, taken from culture after CMV antigen stimulation. These receptors all come from a human donor in good health (CMV status not recorded). Some clones in this sample may be carry-over from other donors' samples.

This chain links TRBV5-1 with TRBJ1-1; D call uncertain. CDR3 length: 17 amino acids. V shed 5 bases and J shed 0 bases, with 20 bases lying between them. Germline V gene lookup returns CDR1 SGHRS and CDR2 YFSETQ. The CDR3 coding sequence is TGCGCCAGCAGTTGGACGGACTCTAGAAGAATGAACACTGAAGCTTTCTTT. Protein: CASSWTDSRRMNTEAFF.

The sample holds a few counts of this clonotype. The V and J genes are TRBV2 and TRBJ2-7; D is unresolved. This CDR3 has 13 amino acids. CDR1 is SNHLY and CDR2 is FYNNEI in the germline V gene. V was trimmed by 7 bases and J by 0 bases, leaving 10 bases between them. The CDR3 DNA is TGTGCCAGCATTGGACGGGTCTCCTACGAGCAGTACTTC. It encodes CASIGRVSYEQYF.

This clonotype was detected a few times. This chain uses TRBV4-3 with TRBJ2-1, with TRBD1 identical over 9 bases. V dropped 3 bases and J dropped 8; count of bases not matched to a gene: 11. The CDR3 is made up of 16 amino acids. Germline V lookup: CDR1 LGHNA, CDR2 YSLEER. This CDR3 is CASSHSGTGLRYEQFF. CDR3 sequence (DNA): TGCGCCAGCAGCCATTCCGGGACAGGGTTGAGGTATGAGCAGTTCTTC.

CDR3 loop: CSARDLLKETQYF. The DNA of the CDR3 is TGCAGTGCTAGAGATCTGTTAAAAGAGACCCAGTACTTC. J is TRBJ2-5 and V is TRBV20-1; D gene ambiguous. CDR1 and CDR2 (germline): DFQATT, SNEGSKA (reference sequence). The CDR3 covers 13 residues. V gave up 0 bases and J gave up 3 bases, with 8 bases separating them.

This clonotype was observed at least ten times. The chain uses TRBV19 and TRBJ1-1; 11 bases align to TRBD1. V was clipped by 4 bases and J by 1 base; unmatched bases: 8. CDR1 is LNHDA, CDR2 SQIVND, per germline (reference sequence). The CDR3 extends over 17 amino acids. CDR3 nucleotides: TGTGCCAGTAGTAAATGGGACAGGGGGTTTTCGAACACTGAAGCTTTCTTT. Its translation: CASSKWDRGFSNTEAFF.

V is TRBV19 and J is TRBJ1-2, with unresolved D. Looked up from germline, CDR1 is LNHDA and CDR2 is SQIVND (reference sequence). This CDR3 is built from 14 residues. V was pared by 3 bases and J by 6 bases, with 14 bases between. The CDR3 nucleotides are TGTGCCAGTAGTATCGAGCGACTCTGGGATGGCTACACCTTC. This sequence encodes CASSIERLWDGYTF.

This clonotype was seen ten or more times. The chain recombines TRBV12-3 or TRBV12-4 with TRBJ2-3, with 14 positions matching TRBD2. Trimming at V came to 8 bases and at J to 1 base, leaving 2 bases not matched to a gene. This CDR3 is 15 amino acids long. CDR3 amino acids: CASWGLAGGTDTQYF. Written as DNA, the CDR3 is TGTGCCAGCTGGGGACTAGCGGGGGGCACAGATACGCAGTATTTT.

The chain recombines TRBV6-2 or TRBV6-3 with TRBJ2-7, with D possibly being TRBD1 (5 bases). Germline V gene lookup returns CDR1 MNHEY and CDR2 SVGEGT. There are 11 residues in the CDR3. Trimming shortened V by 6 bases and J by 5 bases, and 8 bases separated the two germline ends. Here the CDR3 DNA reads TGTGCCAGCAGCTCGACAGACGAGCAGTACGTC. Encoded protein: CASSSTDEQYV.

The chain links TRBV11-2 to TRBJ2-5; a weak D match, TRBD1 (5 bases). Per the germline V gene, CDR1 is SGHAT and CDR2 is FQNNGV. V was trimmed by 4 bases and J by 0 bases, leaving 12 bases between them. The CDR3 contains 15 residues. The chain's CDR3 is CASSSTPGYQETQYF. CDR3 nucleotides: TGTGCCAGCAGCTCCACTCCAGGGTACCAAGAGACCCAGTACTTC.

This clonotype was seen only once. The J gene is TRBJ2-1, the V gene TRBV7-6; D not certain. The CDR3 loop spans 12 amino acids. V shed 6 bases and J shed 7 bases, with 10 bases lying between them. Per the germline V gene, CDR1 is SGHVS and CDR2 is FNYEAQ. CDR3 sequence: CASRDLHNEQFF. Here the CDR3 DNA reads TGTGCCAGCAGGGACCTCCATAATGAGCAGTTCTTC.

In its sample, this clonotype was seen once. The chain carries TRBV12-3 or TRBV12-4 and TRBJ1-2, with 10 bases fitting TRBD1. The V segment lost 7 bases and the J segment 6 bases; nucleotides outside the gene matches: 8. The CDR3 is made up of 14 amino acids. The CDR3 spells CASTVGTGVNGYTF. For the CDR3, the DNA is TGTGCCAGCACGGTCGGGACAGGGGTTAATGGCTACACCTTC.

CDR3 in DNA: TGTGCCAGCAGTCCGCGGGATCTGAGCTCCTACAATGAGCAGTTCTTC. Translated: CASSPRDLSSYNEQFF. This rearrangement joins TRBV28 to TRBJ2-1, with D perhaps matching TRBD2 (6 bases). The germline V gene encodes CDR1 MDHEN and CDR2 SYDVKM. V was trimmed by 5 bases and J by 0 bases, leaving 14 bases between them. The CDR3 runs to 16 residues.

This clonotype was observed many times. The J gene is TRBJ2-7, the V gene TRBV4-1; D might be TRBD1 or TRBD2, each matching 6 bases. Germline V lookup: CDR1 MGHRA, CDR2 YSYEKL. CDR3 length equals 15 residues. V gave up 4 bases and J gave up 5 bases, with 18 bases separating them. The CDR3 nucleotides are TGCGCCAGCAGCCCAGGGAGGAGCAGGGGAAACGAGCAGTACTTC. It specifies CASSPGRSRGNEQYF.

This clonotype turned up a few times. The gene calls are TRBV2 and TRBJ2-7, with D possibly being TRBD1 (5 bases). The CDR3 extends over 12 amino acids. The germline V gene has CDR1 SNHLY and CDR2 FYNNEI. V was shortened by 7 bases and J by 2 bases, with 9 bases between the two germline ends. The CDR3 DNA follows: TGTGCCAGCAAGGGCAGGGCCTACGAGCAGTACGTC. Amino acids: CASKGRAYEQYV.

The genes are TRBV13 and TRBJ2-7; maybe TRBD1 (6 bases). Trimming cost V 5 bases and J 6 bases, with 11 bases left between them. CDR3 length: 12 amino acids. Germline V gene lookup returns CDR1 PRHDT and CDR2 FYEKMQ (reference sequence). Here the CDR3 DNA reads TGTGCCAGCAGCCAACAGGGAACCGAGCAGTACTTC. Protein product: CASSQQGTEQYF.

On this clonotype itself: Mismatch with germline at one junction end may stem from a read error. The J gene is TRBJ2-7, the V gene TRBV6-1, with 7 positions matching TRBD1. From germline, CDR1 is MNHNS and CDR2 SASEGT. The CDR3 is 15 amino acids. In nucleotides, the CDR3 is TGTGCCAGCAGTGTCGACCCCGGGACAGCCTACGAACAGTACTTC. Translated: CASSVDPGTAYEQYF.

This clonotype was found once. This sequence joins TRBV6-5 and TRBJ2-1, with a weak D call TRBD2 (7 bases). CDR3 size: 14 residues. Trimming shortened V by 8 bases and J by 5 bases, and 16 bases separated the two germline ends. Germline V gene data show CDR1 as MNHEY and CDR2 as SVGAGI. CDR3 DNA sequence: TGTGCCAGCGCTGAGGGGGGGGTTCACAATGAGCAGTTCTTC. It codes for CASAEGGVHNEQFF.

This clonotype was counted only a few times. The chain combines TRBV7-8 with TRBJ2-3; D unclear. The germline gives CDR1 SGHVS, CDR2 FQNEAQ. V gave up 1 base and J gave up 0 bases, with 8 bases separating them. The CDR3 spans 15 residues. The CDR3 loop reads CASSLERLSTDTQYF. The CDR3 DNA sequence: TGTGCCAGCAGCTTAGAGAGGCTAAGCACAGATACGCAGTATTTT.

Note on this clonotype: One end of the junction varies from germline; a read error may be responsible. The chain recombines TRBV5-1 with TRBJ2-6, with 7 positions matching TRBD1. Germline loops: CDR1 SGHRS, CDR2 YFSETQ. CDR3 length equals 18 residues. CDR3 in DNA: TGCGCCAGCAGCTTGGATGGGGACAGACACTCTGGGACCAACGTCCTGACTTTC. It translates to CASSLDGDRHSGTNVLTF.

This clonotype has just a few counts. The V and J genes are TRBV6-1 and TRBJ2-5; no clear D gene. The CDR3 has 14 residues. With 3 bases removed from V and 6 bases from J, the gap between germline ends came to 14 bases. Germline V CDR1 and CDR2: MNHNS, SASEGT. CDR3 loop: CASSDTHRFQTQYF. The CDR3 DNA reads TGTGCCAGCAGTGACACCCACCGGTTCCAGACCCAGTACTTC.

The J gene is TRBJ1-2, the V gene TRBV4-1; tentative D call: TRBD1 (5 bases). V was clipped by 3 bases and J by 9 bases, with 14 bases between them. This CDR3 is built from 13 residues. Germline lookup yields CDR1 MGHRA and CDR2 YSYEKL. Written as DNA, the CDR3 is TGCGCCAGCAGCCAGGCCGGGACGTACAGCTACACCTTC. Protein: CASSQAGTYSYTF.

J is TRBJ2-1 and V is TRBV9; tentative D call: TRBD1 (5 bases). Trimming pared 10 bases from V and 5 bases from J, leaving 13 bases between. CDR1 and CDR2 from the germline V gene are SGDLS and YYNGEE. This CDR3 region has 12 residues. The CDR3 loop is CAGGARDNEQFF. In DNA form, the CDR3 reads TGTGCCGGTGGGGCCAGAGACAATGAGCAGTTCTTC.

This clonotype came up a few times. The chain joins TRBV19 to TRBJ1-1; D unclear. CDR1 is LNHDA, CDR2 SQIVND, per germline (reference sequence). V was clipped by 4 bases and J by 1 base, with 10 bases between them. The CDR3 spans 14 residues. The CDR3 region has the DNA TGTGCCAGTAGTAAGTCCCCGGGGAACACTGAAGCTTTCTTT. Amino acids: CASSKSPGNTEAFF.

V usage is TRBV27 and J usage is TRBJ1-2; perhaps TRBD1 as D (5 bases). CDR1 MNHEY and CDR2 SMNVEV come from the germline V gene (reference sequence). V gave up 2 bases and J gave up 4 bases, with 11 bases separating them. This CDR3 is 14 amino acids long. This chain's CDR3 is CASSLRGVSYGYTF. CDR3 DNA sequence: TGTGCCAGCAGTTTAAGGGGCGTAAGCTATGGCTACACCTTC.

This clonotype has a handful of counts. The rearrangement links TRBV28 to TRBJ1-1; possibly TRBD1 for D (6 bases). CDR1 is MDHEN and CDR2 is SYDVKM in the germline V gene. Trimming pared 2 bases from V and 1 base from J, leaving 11 bases between. This CDR3 is built from 15 residues. CDR3 nucleotides: TGTGCCAGCAGTTTAAGGGGGGTTCGGAACACTGAAGCTTTCTTT. This codes for CASSLRGVRNTEAFF.